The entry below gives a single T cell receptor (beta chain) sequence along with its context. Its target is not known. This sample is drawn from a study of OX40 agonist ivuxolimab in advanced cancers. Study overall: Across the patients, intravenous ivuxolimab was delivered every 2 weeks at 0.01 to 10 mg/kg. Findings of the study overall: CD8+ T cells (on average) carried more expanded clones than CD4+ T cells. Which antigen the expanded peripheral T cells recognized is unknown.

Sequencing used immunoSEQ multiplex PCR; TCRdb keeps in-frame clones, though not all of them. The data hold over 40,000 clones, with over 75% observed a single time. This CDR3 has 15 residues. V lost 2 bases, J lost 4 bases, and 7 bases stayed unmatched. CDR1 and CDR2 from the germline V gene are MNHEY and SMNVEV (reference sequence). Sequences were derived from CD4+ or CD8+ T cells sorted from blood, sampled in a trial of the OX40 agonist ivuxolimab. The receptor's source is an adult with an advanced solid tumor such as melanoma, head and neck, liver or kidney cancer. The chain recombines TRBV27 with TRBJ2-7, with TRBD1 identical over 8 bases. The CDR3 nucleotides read TGTGCCAGCAGTTTAAGGGCAGGGGGCTCTTACGAGCAGTACTTC. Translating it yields CASSLRAGGSYEQYF.